Presented here are 31 T cell receptor beta chains from one specimen sequenced in a study of blood T cell dynamics during melanoma immunotherapy. Libraries were prepared by immunoSEQ multiplex PCR; TCRdb keeps only in-frame clonotypes and omits some of them. Counted here are approximately 28,000 clones, 80% to 85% occurring once; the ten biggest clones make up approximately 10%. Time point given: week 3, after first cycle of checkpoint inhibitor. Source: blood, taken from a patient treated with checkpoint blockade. The receptors come from a human donor with melanoma.

The rearrangement joins TRBV6-1 to TRBJ2-2, with 13 positions matching TRBD2. V trimming: 2 bases; J trimming: 2 bases; junction bases outside the gene matches: 5. Germline V gene data show CDR1 as MNHNS and CDR2 as SASEGT. This CDR3 has 18 amino acids. The chain's CDR3 is CASSETGLAGRNTGELFF. CDR3 nucleotide sequence: TGTGCCAGCAGTGAAACGGGACTAGCGGGGCGTAACACCGGGGAGCTGTTTTTT.

The rearrangement joins TRBV5-1 to TRBJ2-2, with D possibly matching TRBD2 (6 bases). Trimming cost V 0 bases and J 1 base, with 7 bases left between them. Germline assignment: CDR1 SGHRS and CDR2 YFSETQ. This CDR3 has 15 residues. CDR3 region: CASSLGGKNTGELFF. The CDR3 nucleotides are TGCGCCAGCAGCTTGGGCGGGAAGAACACCGGGGAGCTGTTTTTT.

This rearrangement joins TRBV5-4 to TRBJ2-7; D is ambiguous. V was cut by 5 bases and J by 3 bases, with 6 bases left in between. The CDR3 runs 11 residues. Germline assignment: CDR1 SGHNT and CDR2 YYREEE (reference sequence). The CDR3 nucleotides are TGTGCCAGCAGTCGTAACTACGAGCAGTACTTC. It yields the protein CASSRNYEQYF.

This clone showed up just once. The rearrangement uses TRBV6-1 and TRBJ1-1; no clear D. The CDR3 has 13 amino acids. The ends were cut back, 4 bases at V and 6 bases at J, with 12 bases in the middle. Germline CDR1 MNHNS, CDR2 SASEGT. In DNA form, the CDR3 reads TGTGCCAGCAGTGTCCCCGAGAAGGCTGAAGCTTTCTTT. It codes for CASSVPEKAEAFF.

The chain links TRBV29-1 to TRBJ1-1; 8 positions match TRBD1. From germline, CDR1 is SQVTM and CDR2 ANQGSEA. Unmatched junction bases numbered 6, after V lost 7 bases and J lost 2 bases. There are 13 residues in the CDR3. CDR3 sequence reads: CSGYGQGNTEAFF. In DNA, the CDR3 is TGCAGCGGTTACGGACAGGGAAACACTGAAGCTTTCTTT.

The gene calls are TRBV19 and TRBJ2-3, with 8 bases that match TRBD1. Germline lookup yields CDR1 LNHDA and CDR2 SQIVND (reference sequence). Losses at the gene ends were 10 bases for V and 6 bases for J; bases not matched to a gene: 9. The CDR3 loop spans 13 amino acids. The CDR3 loop reads CATSNQGADTQYF. The CDR3 DNA is TGTGCCACCTCGAATCAGGGGGCTGATACGCAGTATTTT.

The chain uses TRBV5-1 and TRBJ1-3; tentatively, D is TRBD1 (5 bases). Germline V CDR1 and CDR2: SGHRS, YFSETQ. This CDR3 contains 17 residues. Trimming took off 0 bases at V and 2 bases at J, with 15 bases between the two ends. DNA of the CDR3: TGCGCCAGCAGCTTGGAGAGGGGACCAGGGCCTGGAAACACCATATATTTT. As protein: CASSLERGPGPGNTIYF.

The chain recombines TRBV11-3 with TRBJ1-1; 9 bases map to TRBD1. The CDR3 totals 13 residues. The germline V gene encodes CDR1 SGHNT and CDR2 YENEEA. V lost 5 bases and J lost 6; bases outside the gene matches: 4. The CDR3 DNA follows: TGTGCCAGCAGCCTCCGACAGGGGGCTGAAGCTTTCTTT. Translating gives CASSLRQGAEAFF.

This rearrangement joins TRBV7-8 to TRBJ1-1; 8 bases match TRBD1. Germline assignment: CDR1 SGHVS and CDR2 FQNEAQ. CDR3 size: 13 residues. The J segment lost 0 bases and the V segment lost 9 bases, leaving 3 bases of the junction unmatched. The CDR3 coding sequence is TGTGCCAGTAGGACAGGGCTGAACACTGAAGCTTTCTTT. Amino acids: CASRTGLNTEAFF.

The chain uses TRBV29-1 and TRBJ2-3; TRBD2 matches at 7 bases. After removal of 7 bases from V and 2 bases from J, the junction contained 6 bases not matched to a gene. The germline CDR1 and CDR2 sequences are SQVTM and ANQGSEA. This CDR3 region has 13 residues. The CDR3 coding sequence is TGCAGCGGGTCAGCGGGATACACAGATACGCAGTATTTT. This codes for CSGSAGYTDTQYF.

This rearrangement joins TRBV28 to TRBJ2-3, with D tentatively TRBD2 (6 bases). This CDR3 has 15 residues. Trimming pared 6 bases from V and 1 base from J, leaving 14 bases between. Germline loops: CDR1 MDHEN, CDR2 SYDVKM. CDR3 in DNA: TGTGCCAGCAGCCCCCGGGGAGGTGGCACAGATACGCAGTATTTT. This gives the protein CASSPRGGGTDTQYF.

J is TRBJ1-5 and V is TRBV21-1. TRBV21-1 is a pseudogene segment. CDR3 length equals 18 residues. The CDR3 region has the DNA TGTGCCAGCAGCAAGGGAGTTATCCGGGACTATAGCAATCAGCCCCAGCATTTT. Its translation is CASSKGVIRDYSNQPQHF.

The chain recombines TRBV6-1 with TRBJ2-7, with TRBD1 matching over 7 bases. Germline V gene data show CDR1 as MNHNS and CDR2 as SASEGT. Germline trimming cut 0 bases from V and 2 bases from J; bases unmatched to any gene: 1. The CDR3 length is 14 residues. The CDR3 region is CASSEAGTAYEQYF. In DNA form, the CDR3 reads TGTGCCAGCAGTGAAGCCGGGACAGCCTACGAGCAGTACTTC.

The chain is built from TRBV6-5 and TRBJ1-3; TRBD1 is a possible D gene (6 bases). This CDR3 has 16 amino acids. Germline V gene sequence: CDR1 MNHEY, CDR2 SVGAGI. Trimming shortened V by 1 base and J by 2 bases, and 12 bases separated the two germline ends. CDR3 DNA sequence: TGTGCCAGCAGTTACTGGCAGGGGACTCCTGGAAACACCATATATTTT. Its translation: CASSYWQGTPGNTIYF.

This chain joins TRBV30 and TRBJ1-1, with 10 bases aligning to TRBD1. J gave up 4 bases and V 3 bases, and 8 bases lay outside the gene matches. Germline V gene lookup returns CDR1 GTSNPN and CDR2 SVGIG (reference sequence). This CDR3 region has 15 residues. DNA for the CDR3: TGTGCCTGGAGGGACAGGGGGTATCAGGGCACTGAAGCTTTCTTT. Translated, it gives CAWRDRGYQGTEAFF.

This clone came up a few times. This chain joins TRBV6-1 and TRBJ1-5; unclear D gene. This CDR3 comprises 13 residues. The V gene lost 7 bases and the J gene lost 7 bases, with 14 bases spanning the gap. From germline, CDR1 is MNHNS and CDR2 SASEGT. The CDR3 coding sequence is TGTGCCAGCACTAGGAGCCTCGGGCAGCCCCAGCATTTT. It specifies CASTRSLGQPQHF.

The chain links TRBV30 to TRBJ2-3; a weak D match, TRBD2 (5 bases). In germline, CDR1 is GTSNPN, CDR2 SVGIG (reference sequence). This CDR3 has 12 residues. Deletions cut 0 bases from V and 5 bases from J, with 6 bases between. As DNA, the CDR3 is TGTGCCTGGAGTGTACGGGGAGATACGCAGTATTTT. Its translation is CAWSVRGDTQYF.

The J gene is TRBJ2-3, the V gene TRBV5-1, with D perhaps matching TRBD1 or TRBD2 (6 bases each). There are 16 residues in the CDR3. The germline gives CDR1 SGHRS, CDR2 YFSETQ. V lost 3 bases and J lost 0, with 14 bases in between. CDR3: CASSSNTGTSTDTQYF. In nucleotides, the CDR3 is TGCGCCAGCAGCTCAAACACAGGGACTAGCACAGATACGCAGTATTTT.

This clone was counted a few times. Relative to the germline gene, one junction end is altered; a read error may explain this. The J gene is TRBJ2-7, the V gene TRBV6-5; 7 positions match TRBD1. Germline loops: CDR1 MNHEY, CDR2 SVGAGI. The CDR3 covers 10 residues. CDR3 sequence: CASSKKTGFF. The CDR3 DNA reads TGTGCCAGCAGTAAGAAGACAGGGTTCTTC.

The chain has TRBV27 and TRBJ2-1; 14 nucleotides align to TRBD2. This CDR3 region has 19 residues. V lost 5 bases, J lost 1 base, and 10 bases stayed unmatched. Germline V gives CDR1 MNHEY, CDR2 SMNVEV (reference sequence). The DNA for the CDR3 is TGTGCCAGCAGTCCCGGACTAGCGGGAGGTTTTAAGTCCTACAATGAGCAGTTCTTC. Encoded protein: CASSPGLAGGFKSYNEQFF.

The V and J genes are TRBV30 and TRBJ1-2; no clear D. The CDR3 consists of 13 residues. V was pared by 2 bases and J by 4 bases, with 11 bases between. The V gene's germline CDR1 is GTSNPN and CDR2 SVGIG (reference sequence). CDR3 residues: CAWSKEVSYGYTF. CDR3 sequence (DNA): TGTGCCTGGAGTAAAGAGGTCAGCTATGGCTACACCTTC.

This chain's CDR3 is CASSPPHGGSSEQYF. The CDR3 nucleotides are TGTGCCAGCTCACCACCACACGGGGGTTCGAGCGAGCAGTACTTC. The chain couples TRBV18 to TRBJ2-7, with D possibly being TRBD2 (6 bases). From germline, CDR1 is KGHSH and CDR2 LQKENI. This CDR3 is 15 amino acids long. The V end was cut by 0 bases, the J end by 6 bases, with 15 bases between.

The chain has TRBV2 and TRBJ1-2; unclear D gene. Trimming shortened V by 1 base and J by 0 bases, and 6 bases separated the two germline ends. The CDR3 spans 14 residues. The germline CDR1 and CDR2 sequences are SNHLY and FYNNEI. The CDR3 sequence: CASSEGIANYGYTF. The CDR3 bases are TGTGCCAGCAGTGAAGGTATAGCTAACTATGGCTACACCTTC.

This chain links TRBV6-6 with TRBJ2-7, with D perhaps given as TRBD1 or TRBD2 (6 bases each). The V gene's germline CDR1 is MNHNY and CDR2 SVGAGI (reference sequence). The CDR3 has 15 amino acids. V was cut by 2 bases and J by 3 bases, with 14 bases left in between. Written as DNA, the CDR3 is TGTGCCAGCAGTTACGTCGGGGGCGGACACTACGAGCAGTACTTC. This codes for CASSYVGGGHYEQYF.

The CDR3 region is CASSVRTSADTQYF. The DNA of the CDR3 is TGTGCCAGCAGCGTACGGACTAGTGCAGATACGCAGTATTTT. The rearrangement links TRBV9 to TRBJ2-3, with 7 nucleotides matching TRBD2. V lost 1 base and J lost 4; bases outside the gene matches: 3. This CDR3 contains 14 residues. CDR1 and CDR2 (germline): SGDLS, YYNGEE.

The rearrangement uses TRBV19 and TRBJ1-6; no clear D. The ends were cut back, 7 bases at V and 7 bases at J, with 14 bases in the middle. Germline V lookup: CDR1 LNHDA, CDR2 SQIVND (reference sequence). The CDR3 runs to 14 residues. The DNA of the CDR3 is TGTGCCAGTAAGAGACGGGAGGAGAATTCACCCCTCCACTTT. It encodes CASKRREENSPLHF.

The V call is TRBV30, the J call TRBJ2-7; possibly TRBD1 for D (6 bases). The CDR3 spans 15 residues. Germline lookup yields CDR1 GTSNPN and CDR2 SVGIG (reference sequence). V lost 3 bases to trimming and J lost 1 base, with 16 bases between them. CDR3 sequence reads: CAWRPTGTLSYEQYF. In nucleotides, the CDR3 is TGTGCCTGGAGGCCTACCGGGACACTTTCCTACGAGCAGTACTTC.

V gene TRBV29-1 combines with J gene TRBJ1-2, with 7 bases fitting TRBD1. There are 12 residues in the CDR3. CDR1 is SQVTM and CDR2 is ANQGSEA in the germline V gene. The ends lost 6 bases at V and 8 bases at J; junction bases unmatched: 9. The CDR3 spells CSVDNTGAGYTF. Here the CDR3 DNA reads TGCAGCGTAGACAACACAGGGGCAGGCTACACCTTC.

This clone was observed a few times. DNA of the CDR3: TGTGCCAGCAGACCGGGACACACCTATGGCTACACCTTC. This sequence encodes CASRPGHTYGYTF. The chain uses TRBV11-2 and TRBJ1-2; weak D call: TRBD1 (6 bases). CDR3 length equals 13 residues. The germline gives CDR1 SGHAT, CDR2 FQNNGV. V gave up 6 bases and J gave up 4 bases, with 12 bases separating them.

The rearrangement joins TRBV27 to TRBJ2-7; unclear D gene. The length of the CDR3 is 10 residues. Trimming removed 8 bases from V and 6 bases from J, with 8 bases in between. Germline V lookup: CDR1 MNHEY, CDR2 SMNVEV (reference sequence). In DNA form, the CDR3 reads TGTGCCAGCCCGCAGGTCGAGCAGTACTTC. It yields the protein CASPQVEQYF.

This clone has just one count. The gene calls are TRBV14 and TRBJ1-6; D might be TRBD1 (6 bases). Germline lookup yields CDR1 SGHDN and CDR2 FVKESK. V lost 1 base and J lost 11, with 18 bases in between. The CDR3 runs to 16 residues. The CDR3 sequence: CASSQVGGQGKAPLHF. CDR3 in DNA: TGTGCCAGCAGCCAAGTAGGGGGGCAGGGCAAAGCACCCCTCCACTTT.